Shown below are 22 T cell receptor beta chains from a single sample sequenced in a study of cytomegalovirus exposure and HLA in healthy donors. Primers: 60 Vbeta forward and 13 Jbeta reverse. Clones were read by immunoSEQ multiplex PCR, and TCRdb kept only the in-frame ones, dropping some. The sample shows approximately 180,000 clones, roughly 79% of them seen only once. Input material: PBMCs. The receptors originated from a woman younger than 35 in good health and CMV-seropositive.

The rearrangement uses TRBV7-2 and TRBJ1-5; D is possibly TRBD1 (5 bases). CDR1 and CDR2 (germline): SGHTA, FQGNSA. Trimming pared 3 bases from V and 6 bases from J, leaving 12 bases between. The CDR3 has 14 amino acids. In DNA, the CDR3 is TGTGCCAGCAGCTTGGGGCCAGCGGGTCAGCCCCAGCATTTT. Its protein product is CASSLGPAGQPQHF.

The chain is built from TRBV30 and TRBJ1-5; no definite D call. V lost 2 bases, J lost 1 base, and 6 bases lay in between. Per germline, CDR1 GTSNPN and CDR2 SVGIG (reference sequence). The length of the CDR3 is 13 residues. CDR3 protein: CAWSLESNQPQHF. In nucleotides, the CDR3 is TGTGCCTGGAGTCTGGAGAGCAATCAGCCCCAGCATTTT. Using reference TRBV30 and TRBJ1-5 for the parts outside the CDR3, the full variable domain is SQTIHQWPATLVQPVGSPLSLECTVEGTSNPNLYWYRQAAGRGLQLLFYSVGIGQISSEVPQNLSASRPQDRQFILSSKKLLLSDSGFYLCAWSLESNQPQHFGDGTRLSIL.

This clone was recorded a few times. The CDR3 DNA sequence: TGTGCCAGCAGCAAGTGGGGAGGAGATCAGCCCCAGCATTTT. Translated, it gives CASSKWGGDQPQHF. This chain uses TRBV5-6 with TRBJ1-5; D ambiguous. The CDR3 extends over 14 amino acids. Trimming shortened V by 4 bases and J by 5 bases, and 13 bases separated the two germline ends. Germline V gene lookup returns CDR1 SGHDT and CDR2 YYEEEE.

CDR3 sequence reads: CASSFSELGGYTF. The CDR3 region has the DNA TGTGCCAGCAGCTTCAGCGAGCTCGGCGGCTACACCTTC. This chain links TRBV5-6 with TRBJ1-2; D gene ambiguous. V was pared by 2 bases and J by 8 bases, with 13 bases between. The CDR3 runs to 13 residues. Germline loops: CDR1 SGHDT, CDR2 YYEEEE.

The rearrangement joins TRBV7-6 to TRBJ1-6, with 8 nucleotides matching TRBD1. This CDR3 contains 16 residues. Looked up from germline, CDR1 is SGHVS and CDR2 is FNYEAQ. With V trimmed by 3 bases and J by 6 bases, 7 bases remained unmatched. The CDR3, as DNA: TGTGCCAGCAGCTTGGCCGAAACAGGGGGTAATTCACCCCTCCACTTT. This codes for CASSLAETGGNSPLHF. The entire variable domain, with the rest obtained from reference TRBV7-6 and TRBJ1-6, is as follows: GAGVSQSPRYKVTKRGQDVALRCDPISGHVSLYWYRQALGQGPEFLTYFNYEAQQDKSGLPNDRFSAERPEGSISTLTIQRTEQRDSAMYRCASSLAETGGNSPLHFGNGTRLTVT.

In this sample, this clone turned up a few times. The rearrangement uses TRBV27 and TRBJ1-2, with TRBD1 as a possible D gene (5 bases). CDR3 length equals 13 residues. Germline values: CDR1 MNHEY, CDR2 SMNVEV (reference sequence). Trimming took off 7 bases at V and 8 bases at J, with 17 bases between the two ends. Written as DNA, the CDR3 is TGTGCCAGCAACGGGGGTCTGTCAGGCGGCTACACCTTC. It yields the protein CASNGGLSGGYTF.

J is TRBJ2-3 and V is TRBV18, with D perhaps TRBD1 (5 bases). The ends were cut back, 1 base at V and 5 bases at J, with 13 bases in the middle. Germline loops: CDR1 KGHSH, CDR2 LQKENI. This CDR3 contains 15 residues. The CDR3 nucleotides read TGTGCCAGCTCACCACTCTTAGGGGAAGGAGATACGCAGTATTTT. This encodes CASSPLLGEGDTQYF.

This clone was detected once. The V call is TRBV5-6, the J call TRBJ1-2, with D maybe TRBD1 (6 bases). CDR3 length: 13 residues. V lost 4 bases, J lost 1 base, and 8 bases lay in between. Germline-derived CDR1 and CDR2 are SGHDT and YYEEEE. DNA for the CDR3: TGTGCCAGCAGCCAGGACAGTAACTATGGCTACACCTTC. Protein product: CASSQDSNYGYTF.

The rearrangement joins TRBV27 to TRBJ1-3; no clear D gene. Germline V gene lookup returns CDR1 MNHEY and CDR2 SMNVEV (reference sequence). The CDR3 runs 11 residues. Trimming shortened V by 7 bases and J by 7 bases, and 8 bases separated the two germline ends. DNA of the CDR3: TGTGCCAGCAAATACGGGAACACCATATATTTT. As protein: CASKYGNTIYF.

J is TRBJ2-5 and V is TRBV7-2, with a tentative D call TRBD1 (6 bases). Trimming removed 5 bases from V and 9 bases from J, with 22 bases in between. The CDR3 loop spans 15 amino acids. CDR1 is SGHTA and CDR2 is FQGNSA in the germline V gene. The CDR3 protein is CASSVVAGDIGAQYF. The DNA for the CDR3 is TGTGCCAGCAGCGTAGTCGCAGGGGACATTGGGGCCCAGTACTTC.

The gene calls are TRBV5-1 and TRBJ2-5; 12 bases are a match to TRBD2. V lost 0 bases and J lost 4; bases outside the gene matches: 7. Germline CDR1 and CDR2: SGHRS and YFSETQ. The CDR3 is 17 residues long. CDR3 amino acids: CASSLVASGGARETQYF. CDR3 coding DNA: TGCGCCAGCAGCTTGGTCGCTAGCGGGGGGGCCCGAGAGACCCAGTACTTC.

The CDR3 loop is CASSPLDRGSGYTF. The CDR3 DNA is TGTGCCAGCTCACCACTGGACAGGGGAAGTGGCTACACCTTC. The rearrangement joins TRBV18 to TRBJ1-2; TRBD1 matches at 9 bases. V was clipped by 1 base and J by 7 bases; unmatched bases: 4. The CDR3 has 14 amino acids. The V gene's germline CDR1 is KGHSH and CDR2 LQKENI.

The genes are TRBV7-9 and TRBJ2-2; 8 nucleotides line up with TRBD2. Trimming cost V 5 bases and J 7 bases; bases outside gene matches: 18. Per germline, CDR1 SEHNR and CDR2 FQNEAQ (reference sequence). There are 18 residues in the CDR3. CDR3 in amino acids: CASSQRGQSGAHDGELFF. The CDR3 nucleotides read TGTGCCAGCAGCCAGCGGGGGCAGTCGGGGGCCCATGACGGGGAGCTGTTTTTT. Full variable domain (rest looked up from reference TRBV7-9 and TRBJ2-2): DTGVSQNPRHKITKRGQNVTFRCDPISEHNRLYWYRQTLGQGPEFLTYFQNEAQLEKSRLLSDRFSAERPKGSFSTLEIQRTEQGDSAMYLCASSQRGQSGAHDGELFFGEGSRLTVL.

This clone appeared once. The genes are TRBV1 and TRBJ2-7; the table's TRBD1 call for D was not verified on the DNA. TRBV1 is flagged as a pseudogene. This CDR3 contains 16 residues. Here the CDR3 reads CTSSQTYPRSSYEQYF. The CDR3 DNA reads TGCACCAGCAGCCAAACGTACCCCCGCAGCTCCTACGAGCAGTACTTC.

The chain combines TRBV2 with TRBJ2-1; TRBD2 might be the D (6 bases). This CDR3 has 14 amino acids. Germline loops: CDR1 SNHLY, CDR2 FYNNEI. V gave up 9 bases and J gave up 3 bases, with 15 bases separating them. Here the CDR3 DNA reads TGTGCCAGTACAGAAGCTAGCGTCTACAATGAGCAGTTCTTC. It codes for CASTEASVYNEQFF.

V usage is TRBV19 and J usage is TRBJ1-1; TRBD1 matches 8 bases. There are 16 residues in the CDR3. The trim removed 6 bases at V and 0 bases at J, leaving 9 bases unmatched. Germline-derived CDR1 and CDR2 are LNHDA and SQIVND (reference sequence). The CDR3 is CASSPLGQGVNTEAFF. Written as DNA, the CDR3 is TGTGCCAGTAGCCCCCTCGGACAGGGCGTGAACACTGAAGCTTTCTTT.

The chain carries TRBV23-1 and TRBJ1-1; 7 nucleotides match TRBD1. TRBV23-1 is an ORF, and what it does is uncertain. The CDR3 covers 11 residues. The CDR3 is CTTGEGTEAFF. Written as DNA, the CDR3 is TGCACTACAGGGGAAGGCACTGAAGCTTTCTTT.

CDR3 amino acids: CATGTHTGSGYTF. The CDR3 bases are TGTGCCACGGGAACCCACACAGGGAGCGGCTACACCTTC. The chain is built from TRBV19 and TRBJ1-2; weak D call: TRBD1 (6 bases). Trimming pared 10 bases from V and 8 bases from J, leaving 20 bases between. The CDR3 extends over 13 amino acids. CDR1 is LNHDA, CDR2 SQIVND, per germline (reference sequence).

This clone came up once. The chain is built from TRBV5-4 and TRBJ2-1; D may be TRBD1 (5 bases). The V gene's germline CDR1 is SGHNT and CDR2 YYREEE (reference sequence). Trimming pared 4 bases from V and 1 base from J, leaving 9 bases between. The CDR3 sequence is 14 residues long. CDR3 sequence (DNA): TGTGCCAGCAGCCCAGGGAAGTCCTACAATGAGCAGTTCTTC. Protein product: CASSPGKSYNEQFF.

In this sample, this clone turned up a few times. The chain employs TRBV2 and TRBJ1-4, with D maybe TRBD1 (6 bases). This CDR3 region has 15 residues. Trimming left V 6 bases short and J 5 bases short, with 16 bases between. CDR1 is SNHLY, CDR2 FYNNEI, per germline. CDR3 region: CASRGRGGANEKLFF. The CDR3 DNA is TGTGCCAGCAGGGGCAGAGGGGGGGCGAATGAAAAACTGTTTTTT.

The chain combines TRBV19 with TRBJ1-5; 8 positions match TRBD1. The CDR3 is 14 residues long. After removal of 6 bases from V and 3 bases from J, the junction contained 4 bases not matched to a gene. The germline V gene has CDR1 LNHDA and CDR2 SQIVND (reference sequence). The CDR3 sequence: CASSPQGVNQPQHF. CDR3 DNA: TGTGCCAGTAGCCCACAGGGGGTCAATCAGCCCCAGCATTTT.

The chain employs TRBV10-3 and TRBJ2-3; D is possibly TRBD1 (5 bases). The CDR3 is made up of 17 amino acids. The V gene's germline CDR1 is ENHRY and CDR2 SYGVKD. Trimming took 1 base from V and 0 from J, leaving 14 bases between them. CDR3 amino acids: CAISEFPTEMSTDTQYF. DNA of the CDR3: TGTGCCATCAGTGAGTTTCCGACAGAGATGAGCACAGATACGCAGTATTTT.